This record looks at one T cell receptor beta chain sequence and its context. Antigen: not known. When less than 12 days of culture had elapsed, CD4+ T cells were isolated. The entry originates in a study of vaccination effects on CD4 cells after COVID-19. Using immunoSEQ multiplex PCR, the repertoire was profiled, and TCRdb retains in-frame clones only, with some absent. The sample lists approximately 45,000 clones; roughly 80% were seen once. The J segment lost 0 bases and the V segment lost 2 bases, leaving 14 bases of the junction unmatched. The CDR3 has 20 residues. The V gene is TRBV6-7, the J gene TRBJ1-3, with 9 bases aligning to TRBD1. TRBV6-7 falls under the ORF class, with uncertain function. Sequencing was performed on CD4+ T cells from PBMCs cultured without peptide, taken before COVID-19 vaccination. The TCR sequence derives from a human donor who had a prior SARS-CoV-2 infection. The CDR3 coding sequence is TGTGCCAGCAGTTACGTATCGGGACAGGGCCTTTCATTCTCTGGAAACACCATATATTTT. This gives the protein CASSYVSGQGLSFSGNTIYF.